The entry below describes one T cell receptor (beta chain). This clonotype was recorded a few times. Its antigen target is currently unknown. No base qualities exist here, and no much larger clone lies one base off it. These data belong to a study of CD8 T cells in ankylosing spondylitis (dated by TCRdb to about 2017). For context, the study as a whole: To find TCR variants linked to disease, the study profiled T cell receptor beta repertoires in ankylosing spondylitis patients and healthy donors. The whole study cohort included under 140 healthy donors and 25 ankylosing spondylitis patients. Peripheral blood was sampled, and synovial fluid was additionally collected from ankylosing spondylitis patients.

Summary of the overall study and its limitations: The disease-linked clones were reported as significantly enriched in matched synovial fluid samples from ankylosing spondylitis patients. A TCR beta motif made up of eight or nine highly homologous amino acid variants appeared to be characteristic of blood from ankylosing spondylitis patients. Some TCR beta motif variants had previously been reported in synovial fluid and blood of reactive arthritis patients, which suggested common disease-initiation mechanisms. The disease-linked clones showed a CD8+ phenotype and occurred at relatively low frequencies in peripheral blood.

Sequencing was carried out with an Illumina HiSeq 2500. Quantitative 5'-RACE with molecular barcodes was used to prepare TCR beta libraries. The study's processing was this. Disease-linked TCR variants were identified with a new computational method built on a probabilistic model of VDJ rearrangement. TCRdb took the public reads, trimmed them with fastp at Q25, ran MiXCR for clone calling and kept in-frame beta chains. All rows with the same CDR3 protein become a single entry with the most common DNA and genes. TCRdb's processing, not the authors' own work, is the source of the V and J calls. The sample profile shows 300,000 to 400,000 distinct CDR3 sequences; about 14% of them were found once. The ten largest make up around 1% of the sample. Reading from cysteine to phenylalanine, the CDR3 counts 12 amino acids. The DNA shown is the 36-base CDR3, in frame from base 1. Cut back by 0 bases and 8 bases, the V and J ends lie 4 bases apart. The germline V gene (reference sequence) provides CDR1 MNHNY and CDR2 SVGAGI.

Sequenced material: blood, either unsorted or a sorted T cell fraction (not recorded which). This sequence originates from a male donor with ankylosing spondylitis or in good health (not recorded which). The chain uses TRBV6-6 and TRBJ1-4; there is no confident call for the D gene. The CDR3 region reads CASSYSTEKLFF. The sequence in DNA is TGTGCCAGCAGTTACTCCACAGAAAAACTGTTTTTT.